This T cell receptor (beta chain) was identified during a study of CD8+CD57+ T cells in acquired aplastic anemia. Overall study: Sorted CD4+ and CD8+ cells gave a mean 3.2 ug DNA, range roughly 0.19 to 30 ug.

Notes on the study in general: Both patients and controls carried the same twenty-nine CD8+ CDR3 sequences. Patients were compared with controls for CD8+ Simpson's diversity, and no significant difference emerged.

Investigators profiled TCR beta VDJ and CDR3 from genomic DNA template. TCRdb itself ran the reads through MiXCR, one entry per CDR3 protein. There are 100,000 to 150,000 distinct CDR3 sequences in the sample; almost 40% occur only once, and 2.6% lies in the top ten. Regarding this clonotype: What it binds is not known.

It was patients with CD8+CD57+ cell expansion by flow cytometry who were chosen for sequencing. At the time of blood sampling, patients had not yet received any therapy. CDR3 size: 14 residues. V was pared by 3 bases and J by 7 bases, with 16 bases between. Germline V gene data show CDR1 as LNHDA and CDR2 as SQIVND (reference sequence). Source material: sorted CD4+, CD8+, or CD8+CD57+ T cells (not recorded which) from PBMCs. V usage is TRBV19 and J usage is TRBJ2-7; D is ambiguous. The receptor's source is a human donor with aplastic anemia. The CDR3 sequence: CASSIKFGSREQYF. Here the CDR3 DNA reads TGTGCCAGTAGTATTAAGTTCGGGTCGCGGGAGCAGTACTTC.